These T cell receptor beta chains were read from a single sample in a study of cytomegalovirus exposure and HLA in healthy donors. Repertoires were generated with immunoSEQ multiplex PCR, while TCRdb's copy carries only in-frame clones and drops some. The table records more than 55,000 clones, about four fifths of them present only once. Sequenced sample: PBMCs. Source of these receptors: a woman aged 40 to 50 in good health and CMV-seronegative. Each CDR3 is given with its conserved first and last residue. D genes are given only for firm matches. The size field is filled for only some rows; it gives once, few, many or a size class.

clone_size,v_call,d_call,j_call,cdr3_nt,cdr3_aa
NA,TRBV6-1,TRBD1,TRBJ2-7,TGTGCCAGTACTGGGACAGTCTCCTACGAGCAGTACTTC,CASTGTVSYEQYF
NA,TRBV5-4,NA,TRBJ1-2,TGTGCCAGCAGCCCCCCGGGACTTTCTAACTATGGCTACACCTTC,CASSPPGLSNYGYTF
NA,TRBV27,TRBD1,TRBJ1-5,TGTGCCAGCAGTACAGGGGGCAGGGGCAATCAGCCCCAGCATTTT,CASSTGGRGNQPQHF
NA,TRBV25-1,NA,TRBJ2-7,TGTGCCAGCAGTGAAGTGGGGACTCTCTCCTACGAGCAGTACTTC,CASSEVGTLSYEQYF
NA,TRBV27,NA,TRBJ2-1,TGTGCCAGCAGTTTATTCTCTAGCGCCATTAATGAGCAGTTCTTC,CASSLFSSAINEQFF
NA,TRBV29-1,NA,TRBJ1-1,TGCAGCGTTGTGAACAGGGTAAACACTGAAGCTTTCTTT,CSVVNRVNTEAFF
NA,TRBV7-9,NA,TRBJ1-1,TGTGCCAGCAGCTTAGTGGCAGGGCGAACTGAAGCTTTCTTT,CASSLVAGRTEAFF
NA,TRBV5-1,NA,TRBJ1-1,TGCGCCAGCAGCTTGGACAGTCGCTACACTGAAGCTTTCTTT,CASSLDSRYTEAFF
NA,TRBV25-1,NA,TRBJ1-5,TGTGCCAGCTCGGGGGGGGGACGGAATCAGCCCCAGCATTTT,CASSGGGRNQPQHF
NA,TRBV5-5,NA,TRBJ1-3,TGTGCCAGCAGAGTTAGCTCTGGAAACACCATATATTTT,CASRVSSGNTIYF
NA,TRBV30,TRBD1,TRBJ1-2,TGTGCCTGGAGTAGACAGGGGAATGGCTACACCTTC,CAWSRQGNGYTF
medium-sized,TRBV7-8,TRBD1,TRBJ1-1,TGTGCCAGCAGCGGACAGGGAAATACTGAAGCTTTCTTT,CASSGQGNTEAFF
NA,TRBV28,TRBD2,TRBJ2-1,TGTGCCAGCAGTTTATCCCTAGCGGTCTACAATGAGCAGTTCTTC,CASSLSLAVYNEQFF
NA,TRBV5-1,TRBD1,TRBJ2-7,TGCGCCAGCAATTTGGGACAGGGGGCGGGGGAGCAGTACTTC,CASNLGQGAGEQYF
NA,TRBV4-1,TRBD2,TRBJ2-7,TGCGCCAGCAGCCAAGTCCCTAGCGGGAAGGACGAGCAGTACTTC,CASSQVPSGKDEQYF
few,TRBV9,TRBD2,TRBJ2-7,TGTGCCAGCAGCGCGGACCCCGGGACTAGGCCCTACGAGCAGTACTTC,CASSADPGTRPYEQYF
NA,TRBV15,NA,TRBJ1-2,TGTGCCACCAGCAGAGAAACTGCGGGACACTATGGCTACACCTTC,CATSRETAGHYGYTF
once,TRBV9,NA,TRBJ1-1,TGTGCCAGCAGCGTAGGACAGTTGAACACTGAAGCTTTCTTT,CASSVGQLNTEAFF
NA,TRBV9,NA,TRBJ2-4,TGTGCCAGCAGCGTAGGAGGATCGACTAGGGAAAACATTCAGTACTTC,CASSVGGSTRENIQYF
few,TRBV18,NA,TRBJ2-5,TGTGCCAGCTCATTACGGGGAGAACGGTGGGAGACCCAGTACTTC,CASSLRGERWETQYF
NA,TRBV15,NA,TRBJ1-5,TGTGCCACCAGCAGGGCCCCAAGTCAGCCCCAGCATTTT,CATSRAPSQPQHF
NA,TRBV10-3,NA,TRBJ1-1,TGTGCCACCGTGGACGGGGGATATACTGAAGCTTTCTTT,CATVDGGYTEAFF
NA,TRBV28,TRBD1,TRBJ2-5,TGTGCCAGCAGTCATCGACAGGGCCTCCAAGAGACCCAGTACTTC,CASSHRQGLQETQYF
NA,TRBV6-5,NA,TRBJ1-1,TGTGCCAGCAGAATCGGGTCAGAGGACACTGAAGCTTTCTTT,CASRIGSEDTEAFF
NA,TRBV25-1,TRBD1,TRBJ1-2,TGTGCCAGCAGTGCTACAGGGGATGGCTACACCTTC,CASSATGDGYTF
NA,TRBV4-2,TRBD2,TRBJ2-7,TGTGCCAGCAGCCAAGAGACTAGCGGGAGCTACGAGCAGTACTTC,CASSQETSGSYEQYF
NA,TRBV27,TRBD2,TRBJ2-1,TGTGCCAGCAGTCTCCCGACTAGCACTAATGAGCAGTTCTTC,CASSLPTSTNEQFF
NA,TRBV28,TRBD1,TRBJ1-4,TGTGCCAGCAGCCCGGGACAGGGGAGCGGGTGGGAAAAACTGTTTTTT,CASSPGQGSGWEKLFF
once,TRBV2,NA,TRBJ1-2,TGTGCCAGCAGTGAGCAGGGGAGGGATGGCTACACCTTC,CASSEQGRDGYTF
NA,TRBV5-1,TRBD1,TRBJ2-5,TGCGCCAGCAGCTTGGCCAGGGGGAGAGAGACCCAGTACTTC,CASSLARGRETQYF